The rows below give T cell receptor beta chains drawn from one sample of a study of T cell responses to AZD1222 COVID-19 vaccine. TCRdb's table, derived via immunoSEQ multiplex PCR, lists solely in-frame clones and lacks some. The table lists 100,000 to 120,000 clones, 80% to 90% of them singletons. The specimen comprised peripheral blood, sampled 28 days after the second AZD1222 dose. Receptor source: an adult who received the AZD1222 COVID-19 vaccine. Both conserved end residues are part of each CDR3. A D gene is named only where the DNA matches it firmly. Some rows have no size entry. The others give once, few or many, or a class for an expanded clone.

CDR3 length | D gene | J gene | V gene | clone size | CDR3 protein | CDR3 DNA
12 | - | TRBJ1-1 | TRBV7-9 | - | CASSLTDTEAFF | TGTGCCAGCAGCCTTACAGACACTGAAGCTTTCTTT
14 | TRBD1 | TRBJ1-4 | TRBV4-1 | - | CASSQGQGSEKLFF | TGCGCCAGCAGCCAAGGACAGGGGAGTGAAAAACTGTTTTTT
15 | TRBD1 | TRBJ2-7 | TRBV12-5 | once | CASGLGTGDGYEQYF | TGTGCTAGTGGCCTAGGGACAGGGGACGGGTACGAGCAGTACTTC
17 | - | TRBJ2-1 | TRBV5-4 | few | CASSPGGHRATYNEQFF | TGTGCCAGCAGCCCAGGAGGGCACAGGGCGACCTACAATGAGCAGTTCTTC
15 | - | TRBJ1-4 | TRBV9 | - | CASSPQDGPNEKLFF | TGTGCCAGCAGCCCTCAAGACGGACCTAATGAAAAACTGTTTTTT
15 | TRBD1 | TRBJ1-2 | TRBV6-1 | once | CASSETQGGHYGYTF | TGTGCCAGCAGTGAAACCCAGGGGGGCCACTATGGCTACACCTTC
13 | - | TRBJ2-2 | TRBV7-8 | - | CASSLAGGGELFF | TGTGCCAGCAGCTTAGCGGGAGGAGGGGAGCTGTTTTTT
12 | - | TRBJ2-1 | TRBV30 | - | CAWSVTDNEQFF | TGTGCCTGGAGTGTGACGGACAATGAGCAGTTCTTC
14 | - | TRBJ2-2 | TRBV30 | - | CAWSWTANTGELFF | TGTGCCTGGAGTTGGACAGCGAACACCGGGGAGCTGTTTTTT
15 | - | TRBJ1-2 | TRBV6-5 | - | CASSPSGGPNYGYTF | TGTGCCAGCAGTCCATCAGGAGGGCCTAACTATGGCTACACCTTC
14 | TRBD2 | TRBJ2-5 | TRBV5-1 | - | CASSSSGSVETQYF | TGCGCCAGCAGCTCGAGCGGGAGTGTAGAGACCCAGTACTTC
15 | - | TRBJ2-6 | TRBV27 | - | CASSIRFSGANVLTF | TGTGCCAGCAGCATCAGGTTCTCTGGGGCCAACGTCCTGACTTTC
18 | - | TRBJ1-1 | TRBV5-8 | - | CASSLVSYSQSGNTEAFF | TGTGCCAGCAGCTTGGTCTCCTATTCGCAGTCTGGGAACACTGAAGCTTTCTTT
12 | - | TRBJ2-4 | TRBV28 | - | CASSLTVNIQYF | TGTGCCAGCAGTTTAACCGTAAACATTCAGTACTTC
15 | TRBD2 | TRBJ2-1 | TRBV7-9 | - | CASSPPGGAVHEQFF | TGTGCCAGCAGCCCGCCCGGGGGGGCCGTCCATGAGCAGTTCTTC
16 | TRBD2 | TRBJ2-1 | TRBV5-4 | - | CASSFGTSRSYNEQFF | TGTGCCAGCAGCTTCGGGACTAGCCGATCCTACAATGAGCAGTTCTTC
15 | - | TRBJ1-1 | TRBV29-1 | - | CSVEDREGRNTEAFF | TGCAGCGTTGAAGATCGGGAGGGGCGTAACACTGAAGCTTTCTTT
16 | - | TRBJ2-3 | TRBV27 | - | CASSLYTGFSTDTQYF | TGTGCCAGCAGTTTGTACACAGGGTTTAGCACAGATACGCAGTATTTT
15 | TRBD1 | TRBJ2-2 | TRBV27 | - | CASSRGTGLSGELFF | TGTGCCAGCAGCCGGGGGACAGGGTTGTCCGGGGAGCTGTTTTTT
16 | - | TRBJ2-7 | TRBV7-3 | - | CASSLYPGPGFYEQYF | TGTGCCAGCAGCTTATATCCAGGGCCGGGATTCTACGAGCAGTACTTC
15 | - | TRBJ1-1 | TRBV4-2 | - | CASSPAGPLNTEAFF | TGTGCCAGCAGCCCGGCGGGGCCCCTGAACACTGAAGCTTTCTTT
15 | - | TRBJ2-1 | TRBV19 | - | CASSIAVSPGDEQFF | TGTGCCAGTAGTATAGCGGTCTCGCCGGGGGATGAGCAGTTCTTC
16 | - | TRBJ1-4 | TRBV6-1 | - | CASSEARAALNEKLFF | TGTGCCAGCAGTGAAGCACGCGCAGCACTTAATGAAAAACTGTTTTTT
13 | - | TRBJ1-2 | TRBV9 | - | CASSVGGARGYTF | TGTGCCAGCAGCGTAGGGGGGGCGCGTGGCTACACCTTC
16 | TRBD2 | TRBJ2-2 | TRBV20-1 | once | CSASRRSGADTGELFF | TGCAGTGCTAGTCGGAGGAGCGGGGCGGACACCGGGGAGCTGTTTTTT
12 | - | TRBJ1-2 | TRBV4-1 | - | CASSQDTVGYTF | TGCGCCAGCAGCCAAGATACAGTCGGCTACACCTTC
16 | TRBD2 | TRBJ2-2 | TRBV2 | few | CASSWTSGANTGELFF | TGTGCCAGCTCTTGGACTAGCGGGGCTAACACCGGGGAGCTGTTTTTT
13 | - | TRBJ1-2 | TRBV5-4 | - | CASSLTGSYGYTF | TGTGCCAGCAGCCTTACAGGAAGCTATGGCTACACCTTC
19 | - | TRBJ1-5 | TRBV21-1 | - | CASSFHSKTGRYSNQPQHF | TGTGCCAGCAGCTTTCACAGCAAGACAGGCCGTTATAGCAATCAGCCCCAGCATTTT
14 | - | TRBJ1-2 | TRBV11-3 | - | CASSLDYQGVGYTF | TGTGCCAGCAGCTTAGATTACCAGGGTGTTGGCTACACCTTC
19 | TRBD2 | TRBJ2-3 | TRBV11-3 | once | CASSLGWLAGGPSTDTQYF | TGTGCCAGCAGCTTAGGATGGCTAGCGGGGGGTCCTAGCACAGATACGCAGTATTTT
12 | TRBD1 | TRBJ1-2 | TRBV18 | - | CASSADRERYTF | TGTGCCAGCTCAGCGGACAGGGAACGCTACACCTTC
11 | - | TRBJ1-4 | TRBV30 | - | CAWSGGEKLFF | TGTGCCTGGAGTGGGGGCGAAAAACTGTTTTTT
16 | - | TRBJ2-2 | TRBV7-9 | - | CASSPAGRGIAGELFF | TGTGCCAGCAGCCCAGCGGGCAGGGGAATTGCCGGGGAGCTGTTTTTT
15 | TRBD1 | TRBJ1-5 | TRBV6-5 | - | CASSWDRVKGQPQHF | TGTGCCAGCAGTTGGGACAGGGTTAAGGGGCAGCCCCAGCATTTT
17 | TRBD1 | TRBJ1-3 | TRBV28 | once | CASSTNGGTGVGNTIYF | TGTGCCAGCAGTACCAATGGCGGGACAGGGGTTGGAAACACCATATATTTT
14 | - | TRBJ1-1 | TRBV11-1 | - | CASSLDGLNTEAFF | TGTGCCAGCAGCTTAGACGGATTGAACACTGAAGCTTTCTTT
15 | TRBD2 | TRBJ2-1 | TRBV27 | - | CASSLGLAEYNEQFF | TGTGCCAGCAGTTTAGGTCTAGCGGAGTACAATGAGCAGTTCTTC
13 | TRBD2 | TRBJ2-7 | TRBV5-4 | - | CASSGGREGEQYF | TGTGCCAGCAGCGGGGGGAGGGAAGGCGAGCAGTACTTC
11 | - | TRBJ1-6 | TRBV6-1 | once | CASSEHSPLHF | TGTGCCAGCAGTGAACATTCACCCCTCCACTTT
13 | - | TRBJ2-3 | TRBV10-3 | - | CAISDGSSDTQYF | TGTGCCATCAGTGATGGCAGCTCAGATACGCAGTATTTT
15 | TRBD1 | TRBJ1-5 | TRBV19 | few | CASSMGQAFNQPQHF | TGTGCCAGTAGTATGGGACAGGCCTTCAATCAGCCCCAGCATTTT
14 | TRBD1 | TRBJ1-1 | TRBV19 | few | CASSPGQGSTEAFF | TGTGCCAGTAGCCCGGGACAGGGAAGCACTGAAGCTTTCTTT
16 | TRBD1 | TRBJ2-2 | TRBV6-6 | - | CASSRGTGGNTGELFF | TGTGCCAGCAGTCGAGGGACAGGGGGCAACACCGGGGAGCTGTTTTTT
16 | TRBD2 | TRBJ2-5 | TRBV3-1/TRBV3-2 | - | CASSQGTSGAQETQYF | TGTGCCAGCAGCCAAGGGACTAGCGGAGCACAAGAGACCCAGTACTTC
15 | - | TRBJ2-3 | TRBV5-4 | - | CASSLDLRGTDTQYF | TGTGCCAGCAGCCTCGACCTGCGGGGCACAGATACGCAGTATTTT
14 | TRBD1 | TRBJ1-5 | TRBV6-5 | - | CASSRQGLDQPQHF | TGTGCCAGCAGTCGACAGGGTTTAGATCAGCCCCAGCATTTT
14 | TRBD1 | TRBJ1-2 | TRBV3-1/TRBV3-2 | - | CASSQDGTGAPSTF | TGTGCCAGCAGCCAAGATGGGACAGGGGCCCCATCCACCTTC
13 | - | TRBJ1-5 | TRBV18 | - | CASSPGKDQPQHF | TGTGCCAGCTCGCCGGGAAAGGACCAGCCCCAGCATTTT
14 | TRBD1 | TRBJ2-2 | TRBV10-1 | few | CATTGTDRTGELFF | TGCGCCACCACCGGGACAGATCGTACCGGGGAGCTGTTTTTT